The clone carrying this T cell receptor (beta chain) was seen only a few times. The antigen is unknown. Template switching added a universal primer site, and cDNA bore unique molecular identifiers. Each CDR3 protein gets one entry after TCRdb re-called the 5' RACE reads with MiXCR. The table shows some 500,000 distinct CDR3 sequences, with 9% to 10% occurring only once. These data are taken from a study of identical twins. Findings and limits, study-wide: Clonotypes of the beta chain that were abundant in cord blood carried fewer insertions (memory repertoires showed none). Twin sharing of out-of-frame TCR alpha was underestimated by models in monozygotic pairs.

These data were also filed under a second study, of yellow fever vaccine responses in identical twins.

Material for sequencing was PBMCs. This TCR came from a young woman in good health.

The CDR3: CASSSSRTGDEKLFF. The CDR3 bases are TGCGCCAGCAGCTCATCTAGGACAGGGGACGAAAAACTGTTTTTT. This rearrangement joins TRBV5-1 to TRBJ1-4; 9 bases agree with TRBD1. V dropped 3 bases and J dropped 8; count of bases not matched to a gene: 8. Germline values: CDR1 SGHRS, CDR2 YFSETQ. CDR3 length: 15 amino acids.